This T cell receptor (beta chain) was profiled in a study of post-analysis software for immune sequencing data. Study findings and constraints: Four to six TRBV segments, including TRBV5-6, TRBV5-1 and TRBV20-1, were more frequent in patients than controls.

Germline assignment: CDR1 MGHRA and CDR2 YSYEKL. Trimming left V 3 bases short and J 7 bases short, with 16 bases between. The CDR3 is 15 residues long. This clonotype was seen only a few times. Its antigen is unknown. Included in the TCR beta cDNA libraries were unique molecular identifiers. From the PCR reads, TCRdb called clonotypes with MiXCR, one entry per CDR3 protein. The sample holds hundreds of thousands of distinct CDR3 sequences; just under 30% are singletons and the top ten take 0.56%. This clonotype was sampled from a girl aged 10 to 17 with multiple sclerosis. Material for sequencing was blood. V and J are TRBV4-1 and TRBJ1-5, with D possibly TRBD1 on 5 matching bases. The CDR3 sequence is CASSQVGGVSQPQHF. Written as DNA, the CDR3 is TGCGCCAGCAGCCAGGTGGGAGGGGTAAGCCAGCCCCAGCATTTT.